This T cell receptor beta chain originates from a study of regulatory T cells in long-lasting Graves disease. Study-wide results and limits: Under persistent disease, TRBV28, TRBJ1-2 and TRBJ2-5 were used preferentially. Persistent Graves' patients had lower TCR diversity than newly diagnosed ones.

Germline V lookup: CDR1 KGHSY, CDR2 FQNENV. CDR3 length: 16 residues. V was pared by 0 bases and J by 8 bases, with 17 bases between. Libraries of TCR beta came from iRepertoire HTBI primers plus Arm-PCR of CDR3 regions. TCRdb analysed the multiplex PCR reads with MiXCR anew, one entry per CDR3 protein. This sample has around 250,000 distinct CDR3 sequences, with 20% to 25% found just once. Time point given: newly diagnosed GD, antithyroid drugs for less than 3 months. Making the TCR library involved RNA that had been extracted from PBMCs. An endocrinology unit in Xi'an, China, supplied the patients. This clonotype was seen repeatedly, ten times or more. Antigen unknown.

Source: peripheral blood mononuclear cells (PBMCs), taken at new diagnosis, from a patient treated with antithyroid drugs. The J gene is TRBJ1-5, the V gene TRBV16; TRBD1 might be the D (6 bases). This receptor was taken from a female donor with Graves disease. The CDR3 region has the DNA TGTGCCAGCAGCCAATCAGGGAGGACAGAAGTGGAGCCCCAGCATTTT. Protein product: CASSQSGRTEVEPQHF.